Below, 24 T cell receptor beta chains from the same sample are listed, as sequenced in a study of blood T cell repertoires in COVID-19. Method: immunoSEQ multiplex PCR; TCRdb's copy keeps in-frame clones and lacks some. The sample has hundreds of thousands of clones, about nine tenths seen once. The specimen was PBMCs or T cells enriched from blood (not recorded which). Receptors originate from a woman aged 40-49 years who had recovered from COVID-19.

This clone was seen a handful of times. The chain is built from TRBV19 and TRBJ1-4; D not resolved. The V and J ends lost 3 bases and 5 bases respectively, with 13 bases between them. Germline CDR1 reads LNHDA; CDR2 reads SQIVND (reference sequence). The CDR3 extends over 15 amino acids. The CDR3, as DNA: TGTGCCAGTAGTATTTTCGGTGGCGGGAATGAAAAACTGTTTTTT. It translates to CASSIFGGGNEKLFF.

The V and J genes are TRBV9 and TRBJ1-4; 7 nucleotides line up with TRBD1. The CDR3 runs 15 residues. The germline V gene encodes CDR1 SGDLS and CDR2 YYNGEE. V shed 4 bases and J 6 bases; nucleotides not matched to a gene: 9. The CDR3 is CASSQQGNGDEKLFF. DNA of the CDR3: TGTGCCAGCAGCCAACAGGGGAACGGTGATGAAAAACTGTTTTTT.

The chain has TRBV13 and TRBJ1-2; 9 bases map to TRBD1. J lost 7 bases, V lost 5 bases, and 8 bases had no gene match. This CDR3 has 14 amino acids. Germline V gene data show CDR1 as PRHDT and CDR2 as FYEKMQ (reference sequence). Here the CDR3 DNA reads TGTGCCAGCAGCGAAGGGGACAGGGTAGCTGGCTACACCTTC. It encodes CASSEGDRVAGYTF.

This chain joins TRBV2 and TRBJ2-5, with 9 bases aligning to TRBD2. The CDR3 loop spans 13 amino acids. Germline V lookup: CDR1 SNHLY, CDR2 FYNNEI. Unmatched junction bases numbered 5, after V lost 8 bases and J lost 4 bases. CDR3 nucleotide sequence: TGTGCCAGCTGTAGCGGGAGCGGAGAGACCCAGTACTTC. This gives the protein CASCSGSGETQYF.

The genes are TRBV5-1 and TRBJ2-7; D may be TRBD1 (5 bases). CDR1 is SGHRS, CDR2 YFSETQ, per germline. Trimming cost V 2 bases and J 2 bases, with 14 bases left between them. There are 15 residues in the CDR3. CDR3: CASSLTGRGTYEQYF. The CDR3 DNA sequence: TGCGCCAGCAGCTTAACAGGTCGAGGAACCTACGAGCAGTACTTC.

This rearrangement joins TRBV19 to TRBJ1-1; a weak D match, TRBD1 (5 bases). Trimming stripped 1 base from V and 1 base from J, with 13 bases between. Germline V gene sequence: CDR1 LNHDA, CDR2 SQIVND (reference sequence). The CDR3 has 16 amino acids. The CDR3 sequence: CASSIVGGSSNTEAFF. CDR3 coding DNA: TGTGCCAGTAGTATAGTTGGGGGGAGTTCGAACACTGAAGCTTTCTTT.

This sequence joins TRBV24-1 and TRBJ2-1; 8 nucleotides align to TRBD2. V lost 1 base and J lost 6; bases outside the gene matches: 7. Germline CDR1 reads KGHDR; CDR2 reads SFDVKD. This CDR3 has 16 residues. CDR3 nucleotide sequence: TGTGCCACCAGTGATTTTAGCGGGGTCGGGGGCAATGAGCAGTTCTTC. It translates to CATSDFSGVGGNEQFF.

V and J are TRBV28 and TRBJ1-1; possibly TRBD1 for D (6 bases). The CDR3 extends over 17 amino acids. Germline V lookup: CDR1 MDHEN, CDR2 SYDVKM. Trimming removed 2 bases at V and 3 bases at J, with 19 bases between. Here the CDR3 DNA reads TGTGCCAGCAGTTTACGCCCCTTCGGGGGGGCGGACACTGAAGCTTTCTTT. It specifies CASSLRPFGGADTEAFF. Combining the CDR3 with reference TRBV28 and TRBJ1-1 gives the whole variable domain DVKVTQSSRYLVKRTGEKVFLECVQDMDHENMFWYRQDPGLGLRLIYFSYDVKMKEKGDIPEGYSVSREKKERFSLILESASTNQTSMYLCASSLRPFGGADTEAFFGQGTRLTVV.

This CDR3 is CASSYSGGLNQPQHF. CDR3 nucleotide sequence: TGTGCCAGCAGTTACTCGGGGGGACTCAATCAGCCCCAGCATTTT. V and J are TRBV6-5 and TRBJ1-5; maybe TRBD1 (5 bases). Germline loops: CDR1 MNHEY, CDR2 SVGAGI. The CDR3 sequence is 15 residues long. Trimming removed 0 bases from V and 3 bases from J, with 9 bases in between.

This clone was seen a single time. The chain recombines TRBV10-2 with TRBJ2-7; 9 positions agree with TRBD2. Germline loops: CDR1 WSHSY, CDR2 SAAADI. The CDR3 length is 16 residues. The V segment lost 8 bases and the J segment 5 bases; nucleotides outside the gene matches: 16. CDR3 protein: CASEGRGGAYRNEQYF. The CDR3 coding sequence is TGCGCCAGCGAGGGGCGCGGGGGGGCCTATAGGAACGAGCAGTACTTC.

This clone has just a few counts. The chain employs TRBV9 and TRBJ2-7; TRBD1 matches 12 bases. The CDR3 is 14 residues long. The ends lost 3 bases at V and 7 bases at J; junction bases unmatched: 5. Germline V gives CDR1 SGDLS, CDR2 YYNGEE. The CDR3: CASSGDRGLDEQYF. The CDR3 nucleotides read TGTGCCAGCAGCGGGGACAGGGGGCTAGATGAGCAGTACTTC.

The gene calls are TRBV28 and TRBJ1-2, with D possibly matching TRBD1 (5 bases). This CDR3 spans 14 amino acids. Germline values: CDR1 MDHEN, CDR2 SYDVKM. Trimming took off 7 bases at V and 11 bases at J, with 23 bases between the two ends. CDR3 loop: CASTQLSPGGTYTF. CDR3 in DNA: TGTGCCAGCACGCAGTTATCTCCGGGGGGGACTTACACCTTC.

The genes are TRBV4-3 and TRBJ1-2; no clear D gene. CDR3 length: 15 amino acids. In germline, CDR1 is LGHNA, CDR2 YSLEER. V gave up 0 bases and J gave up 5 bases, with 13 bases separating them. Here the CDR3 reads CASSQDMSGRYGYTF. CDR3 DNA: TGCGCCAGCAGCCAAGATATGTCGGGAAGGTATGGCTACACCTTC.

This clone occurred once. V and J are TRBV6-5 and TRBJ2-5; D is undetermined. V gave up 0 bases and J gave up 1 base, with 3 bases separating them. Looked up from germline, CDR1 is MNHEY and CDR2 is SVGAGI. This CDR3 spans 13 amino acids. CDR3 coding DNA: TGTGCCAGCAGTTACTCCCGCCAAGAGACCCAGTACTTC. It is translated as CASSYSRQETQYF.

The V and J genes are TRBV2 and TRBJ1-1; a weak D match, TRBD1 (6 bases). V was pared by 4 bases and J by 3 bases, with 9 bases between. This CDR3 spans 13 amino acids. The germline V gene encodes CDR1 SNHLY and CDR2 FYNNEI. The CDR3 is CASSGNRDTEAFF. The CDR3, as DNA: TGTGCCAGCAGTGGGAACAGGGACACTGAAGCTTTCTTT.

This chain joins TRBV27 and TRBJ2-3, with 8 bases matching TRBD1. The CDR3 consists of 14 residues. The V and J ends lost 7 bases and 2 bases, in that order; junction bases with no gene match: 5. Germline V gene data show CDR1 as MNHEY and CDR2 as SMNVEV (reference sequence). The CDR3 region is CASTVTGVTDTQYF. Written as DNA, the CDR3 is TGTGCCAGCACCGTGACAGGGGTCACAGATACGCAGTATTTT.

This sequence joins TRBV3-1 (or the pseudogene TRBV3-2) and TRBJ2-3; TRBD2 matches 9 bases. V trimming: 1 base; J trimming: 8 bases; junction bases outside the gene matches: 4. The CDR3 length is 14 residues. The germline gives CDR1 LGHDT, CDR2 YNNKEL (reference sequence). DNA of the CDR3: TGTGCCAGCAGCCAAGTTAGCGGGAGCGGTACGCAGTATTTT. It yields the protein CASSQVSGSGTQYF.

The chain recombines TRBV7-9 with TRBJ2-1, with D possibly matching TRBD1 (5 bases). This CDR3 is built from 17 residues. Trimming removed 2 bases from V and 1 base from J, with 15 bases in between. CDR1 is SEHNR, CDR2 FQNEAQ, per germline (reference sequence). This CDR3 is CASSLISRVMSYNEQFF. The CDR3 DNA sequence: TGTGCCAGCAGCTTAATCTCCAGGGTCATGTCCTACAATGAGCAGTTCTTC.

CDR3 region: CASTMGASNQPQHF. CDR3 in DNA: TGTGCCAGTACGATGGGAGCGAGCAATCAGCCCCAGCATTTT. The V and J genes are TRBV19 and TRBJ1-5; D not resolved. Trimming removed 7 bases at V and 1 base at J, with 11 bases between. The CDR3 runs to 14 residues. CDR1 is LNHDA and CDR2 is SQIVND in the germline V gene (reference sequence). Drawing the rest from reference TRBV19 and TRBJ1-5, the complete variable domain is DGGITQSPKYLFRKEGQNVTLSCEQNLNHDAMYWYRQDPGQGLRLIYYSQIVNDFQKGDIAEGYSVSREKKESFPLTVTSAQKNPTAFYLCASTMGASNQPQHFGDGTRLSIL.

CDR3 nucleotides: TGTGCCAGCATCGTCCTCTCTGGGGCCAACGTCCTGACTTTC. It translates to CASIVLSGANVLTF. The chain combines TRBV7-2 with TRBJ2-6; the D is unclear. V dropped 7 bases and J dropped 0 bases, with 7 bases sitting between them. This CDR3 has 14 amino acids. Germline CDR1 reads SGHTA; CDR2 reads FQGNSA.

This clone has a handful of counts. J is TRBJ2-7 and V is TRBV2, with 11 bases fitting TRBD1. The CDR3 has 15 residues. J was trimmed by 4 bases and V by 1 base; bases with no gene match: 3. CDR1 SNHLY and CDR2 FYNNEI come from the germline V gene. The CDR3 sequence is CASSEGGQGGYEQYF. The CDR3 DNA sequence: TGTGCCAGCAGTGAAGGGGGACAGGGGGGATACGAGCAGTACTTC.

In nucleotides, the CDR3 is TGTGCCAGCAGCTTAGGACAGGGGTTGAAGCCCCAGCATTTT. Translating gives CASSLGQGLKPQHF. This chain joins TRBV11-2 and TRBJ1-5; 8 bases are a match to TRBD1. CDR1 SGHAT and CDR2 FQNNGV come from the germline V gene. V was pared by 1 base and J by 8 bases, with 4 bases of the junction left unmatched. The CDR3 is made up of 14 amino acids.

This clone was seen only once. The chain is built from TRBV24-1 and TRBJ2-2; 10 bases agree with TRBD1. This CDR3 has 15 residues. J was trimmed by 6 bases and V by 4 bases; bases with no gene match: 4. CDR1 and CDR2 (germline): KGHDR, SFDVKD. The CDR3 reads CATSDRDRGPGELFF. CDR3 bases: TGTGCCACCAGTGACCGGGACAGGGGCCCCGGGGAGCTGTTTTTT.

A single count supports this clone. The chain carries TRBV5-1 and TRBJ2-7; TRBD2 matches 14 bases. The ends lost 0 bases at V and 3 bases at J; junction bases unmatched: 5. Looked up from germline, CDR1 is SGHRS and CDR2 is YFSETQ. This CDR3 region has 17 residues. CDR3 sequence reads: CASSLGLAGGPGYEQYF. The CDR3 DNA is TGCGCCAGCAGCTTGGGACTAGCGGGGGGGCCAGGCTACGAGCAGTACTTC.